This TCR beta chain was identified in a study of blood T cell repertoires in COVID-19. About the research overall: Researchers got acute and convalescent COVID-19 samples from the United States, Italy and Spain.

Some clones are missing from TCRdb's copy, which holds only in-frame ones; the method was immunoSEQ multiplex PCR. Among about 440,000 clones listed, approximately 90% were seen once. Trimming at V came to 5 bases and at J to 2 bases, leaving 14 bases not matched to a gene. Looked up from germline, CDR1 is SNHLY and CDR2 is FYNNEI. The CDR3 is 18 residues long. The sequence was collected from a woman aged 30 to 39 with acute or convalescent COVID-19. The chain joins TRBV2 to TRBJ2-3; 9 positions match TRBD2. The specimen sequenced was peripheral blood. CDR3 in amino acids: CASSLAGAAPTITDTQYF. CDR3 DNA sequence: TGTGCCAGCAGTTTAGCGGGGGCGGCACCCACAATCACAGATACGCAGTATTTT.